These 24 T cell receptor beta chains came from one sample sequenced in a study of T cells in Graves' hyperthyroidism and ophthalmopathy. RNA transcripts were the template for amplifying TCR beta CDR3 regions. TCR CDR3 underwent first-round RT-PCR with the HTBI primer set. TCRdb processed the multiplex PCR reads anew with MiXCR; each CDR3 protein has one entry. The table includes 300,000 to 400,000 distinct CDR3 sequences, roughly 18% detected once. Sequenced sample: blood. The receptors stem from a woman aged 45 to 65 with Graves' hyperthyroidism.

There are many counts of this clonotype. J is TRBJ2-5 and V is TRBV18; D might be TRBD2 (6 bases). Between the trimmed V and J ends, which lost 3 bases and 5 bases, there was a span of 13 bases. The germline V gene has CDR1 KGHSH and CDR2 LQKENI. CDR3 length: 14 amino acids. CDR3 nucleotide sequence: TGTGCCAGCTCACCTGGCGCAGGAGGGGAGACCCAGTACTTC. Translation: CASSPGAGGETQYF. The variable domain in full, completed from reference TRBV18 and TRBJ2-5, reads NAGVMQNPRHLVRRRGQEARLRCSPMKGHSHVYWYRQLPEEGLKFMVYLQKENIIDESGMPKERFSAEFPKEGPSILRIQQVVRGDSAAYFCASSPGAGGETQYFGPGTRLLVL.

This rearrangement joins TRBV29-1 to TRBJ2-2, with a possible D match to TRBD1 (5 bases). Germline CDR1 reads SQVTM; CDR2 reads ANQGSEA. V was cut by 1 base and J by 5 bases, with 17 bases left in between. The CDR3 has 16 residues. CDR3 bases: TGCAGCGTTGAAGGGAATGACAGAAAGGGGACCGGGGAGCTGTTTTTT. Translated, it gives CSVEGNDRKGTGELFF.

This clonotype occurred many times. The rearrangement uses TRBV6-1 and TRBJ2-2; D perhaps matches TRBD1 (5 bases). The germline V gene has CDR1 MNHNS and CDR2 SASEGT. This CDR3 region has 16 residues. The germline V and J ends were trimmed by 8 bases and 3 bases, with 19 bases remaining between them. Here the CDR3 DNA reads TGTGCCAGCCGAGAAGGGGAACCCTTGGACACCGGGGAGCTGTTTTTT. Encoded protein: CASREGEPLDTGELFF.

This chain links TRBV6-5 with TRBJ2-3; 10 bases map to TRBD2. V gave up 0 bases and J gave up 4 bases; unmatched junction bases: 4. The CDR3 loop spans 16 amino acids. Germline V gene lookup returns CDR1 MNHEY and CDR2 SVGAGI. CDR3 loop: CASSYSSGGASDTQYF. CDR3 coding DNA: TGTGCCAGCAGTTACTCCAGCGGGGGGGCTTCAGATACGCAGTATTTT.

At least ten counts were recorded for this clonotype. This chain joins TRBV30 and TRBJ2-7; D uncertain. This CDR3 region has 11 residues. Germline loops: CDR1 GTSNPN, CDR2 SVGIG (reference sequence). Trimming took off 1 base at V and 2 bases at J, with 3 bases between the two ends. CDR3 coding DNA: TGTGCCTGGAGTGCCACCTACGAGCAGTACTTC. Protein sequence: CAWSATYEQYF.

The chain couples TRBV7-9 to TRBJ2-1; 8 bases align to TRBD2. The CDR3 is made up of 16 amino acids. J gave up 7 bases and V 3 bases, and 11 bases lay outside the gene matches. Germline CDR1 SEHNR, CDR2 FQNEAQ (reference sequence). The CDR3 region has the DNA TGTGCCAGCAGCTTCACCAACGGGGGGGCCCGGAATGAGCAGTTCTTC. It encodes CASSFTNGGARNEQFF.

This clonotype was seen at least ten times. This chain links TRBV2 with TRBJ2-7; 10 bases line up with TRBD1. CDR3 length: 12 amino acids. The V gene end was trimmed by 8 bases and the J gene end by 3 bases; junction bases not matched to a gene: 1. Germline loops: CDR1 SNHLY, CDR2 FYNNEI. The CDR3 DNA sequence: TGTGCCAGCGGACAGGGGGACTACGAGCAGTACTTC. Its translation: CASGQGDYEQYF.

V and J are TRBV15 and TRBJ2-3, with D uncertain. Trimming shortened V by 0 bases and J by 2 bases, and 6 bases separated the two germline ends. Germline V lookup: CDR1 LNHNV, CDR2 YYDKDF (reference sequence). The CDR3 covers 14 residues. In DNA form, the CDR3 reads TGTGCCACCAGCAGAGATTCAACCACAGATACGCAGTATTTT. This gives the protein CATSRDSTTDTQYF. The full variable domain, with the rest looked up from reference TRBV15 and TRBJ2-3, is DAMVIQNPRYQVTQFGKPVTLSCSQTLNHNVMYWYQQKSSQAPKLLFHYYDKDFNNEADTPDNFQSRRPNTSFCFLDIRSPGLGDTAMYLCATSRDSTTDTQYFGPGTRLTVL.

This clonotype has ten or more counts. CDR3 DNA sequence: TGTGCCAGCAGCCGGGTTTCACAAGAGACCCAGTACTTC. This translates into CASSRVSQETQYF. This chain uses TRBV2 with TRBJ2-5; D is uncertain. The germline V and J ends were trimmed by 6 bases and 2 bases, with 10 bases remaining between them. The CDR3 is 13 amino acids. In germline, CDR1 is SNHLY, CDR2 FYNNEI.

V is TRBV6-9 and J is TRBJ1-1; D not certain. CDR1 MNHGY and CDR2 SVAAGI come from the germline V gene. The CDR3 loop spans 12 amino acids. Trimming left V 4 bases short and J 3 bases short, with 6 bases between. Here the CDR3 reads CASSSAYTEAFF. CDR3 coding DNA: TGTGCCAGCAGTTCGGCTTACACTGAAGCTTTCTTT.

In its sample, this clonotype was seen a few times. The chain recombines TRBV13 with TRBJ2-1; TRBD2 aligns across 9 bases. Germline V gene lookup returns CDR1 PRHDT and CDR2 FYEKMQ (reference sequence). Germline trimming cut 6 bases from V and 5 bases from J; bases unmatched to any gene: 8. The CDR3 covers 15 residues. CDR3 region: CASSFSGRVDNEQFF. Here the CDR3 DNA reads TGTGCCAGCAGTTTTAGCGGGAGAGTTGACAATGAGCAGTTCTTC.

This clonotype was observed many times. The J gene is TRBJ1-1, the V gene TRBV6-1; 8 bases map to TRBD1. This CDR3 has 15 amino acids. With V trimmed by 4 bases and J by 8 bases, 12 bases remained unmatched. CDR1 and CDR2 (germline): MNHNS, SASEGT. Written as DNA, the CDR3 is TGTGCCAGCAGTGCGTTACAGGGGGGCGACAGAGAAGCTTTCTTT. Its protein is CASSALQGGDREAFF.

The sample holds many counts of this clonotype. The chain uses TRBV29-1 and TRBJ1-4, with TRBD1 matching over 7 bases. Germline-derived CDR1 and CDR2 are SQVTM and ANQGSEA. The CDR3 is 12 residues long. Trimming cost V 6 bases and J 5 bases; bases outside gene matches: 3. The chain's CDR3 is CSVRQGNEKLFF. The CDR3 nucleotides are TGCAGCGTGAGACAGGGAAATGAAAAACTGTTTTTT.

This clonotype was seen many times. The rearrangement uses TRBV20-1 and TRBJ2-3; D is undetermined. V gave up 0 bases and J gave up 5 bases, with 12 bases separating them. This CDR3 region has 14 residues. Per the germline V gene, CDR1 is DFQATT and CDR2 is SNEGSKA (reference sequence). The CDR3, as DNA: TGCAGTGCTAGAGAGGGCAGGTTGGGAGATACGCAGTATTTT. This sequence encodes CSAREGRLGDTQYF.

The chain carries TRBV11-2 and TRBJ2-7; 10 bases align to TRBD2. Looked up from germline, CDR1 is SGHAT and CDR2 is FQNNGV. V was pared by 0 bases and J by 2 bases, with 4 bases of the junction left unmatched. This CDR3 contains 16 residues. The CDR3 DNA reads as TGTGCCAGCAGCTTAGAAATAGCGGGGGGACCCTACGAGCAGTACTTC. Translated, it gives CASSLEIAGGPYEQYF.

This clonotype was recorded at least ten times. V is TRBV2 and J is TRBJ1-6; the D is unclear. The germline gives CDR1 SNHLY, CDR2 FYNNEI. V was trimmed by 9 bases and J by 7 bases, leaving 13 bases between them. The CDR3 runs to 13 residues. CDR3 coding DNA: TGTGCCAGGACGACCGAGACAAATTCACCCCTCCACTTT. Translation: CARTTETNSPLHF.

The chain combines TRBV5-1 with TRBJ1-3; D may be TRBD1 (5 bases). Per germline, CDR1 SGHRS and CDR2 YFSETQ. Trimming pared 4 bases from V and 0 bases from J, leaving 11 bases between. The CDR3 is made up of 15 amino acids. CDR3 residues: CASSRTGPSGNTIYF. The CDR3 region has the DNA TGCGCCAGCAGCAGAACAGGACCCTCTGGAAACACCATATATTTT. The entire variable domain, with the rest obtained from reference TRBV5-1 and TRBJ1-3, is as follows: KAGVTQTPRYLIKTRGQQVTLSCSPISGHRSVSWYQQTPGQGLQFLFEYFSETQRNKGNFPGRFSGRQFSNSRSEMNVSTLELGDSALYLCASSRTGPSGNTIYFGEGSWLTVV.

Here the CDR3 reads CASSRGQWQGGDEQYF. The CDR3 DNA reads TGCGCCAGCAGCCGGGGGCAGTGGCAGGGAGGGGACGAGCAGTACTTC. The chain joins TRBV5-1 to TRBJ2-7; TRBD2 is a possible D gene (7 bases). V was shortened by 4 bases and J by 5 bases, with 22 bases between the two germline ends. The CDR3 sequence is 16 residues long. Germline loops: CDR1 SGHRS, CDR2 YFSETQ.

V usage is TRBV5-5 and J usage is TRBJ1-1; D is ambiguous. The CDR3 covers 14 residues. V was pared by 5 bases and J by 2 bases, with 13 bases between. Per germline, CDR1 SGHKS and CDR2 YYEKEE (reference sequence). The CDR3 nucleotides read TGTGCCAGCAGTCCGGGGTATTCAAACACTGAAGCTTTCTTT. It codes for CASSPGYSNTEAFF.

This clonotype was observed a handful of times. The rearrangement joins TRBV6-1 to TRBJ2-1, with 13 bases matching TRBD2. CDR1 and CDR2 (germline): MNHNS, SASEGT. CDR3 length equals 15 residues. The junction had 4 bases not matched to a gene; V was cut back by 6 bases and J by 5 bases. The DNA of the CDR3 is TGTGCCAGCAGGGAACTAGCGGGGGGGCACAATGAGCAGTTCTTC. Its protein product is CASRELAGGHNEQFF.

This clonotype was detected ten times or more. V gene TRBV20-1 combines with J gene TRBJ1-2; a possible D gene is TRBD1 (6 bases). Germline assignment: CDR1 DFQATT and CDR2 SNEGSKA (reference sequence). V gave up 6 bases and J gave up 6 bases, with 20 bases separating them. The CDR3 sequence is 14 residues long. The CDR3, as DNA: TGCAGTGCGGCGATCTTAGGACAGAATGATGGCTACACCTTC. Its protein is CSAAILGQNDGYTF.

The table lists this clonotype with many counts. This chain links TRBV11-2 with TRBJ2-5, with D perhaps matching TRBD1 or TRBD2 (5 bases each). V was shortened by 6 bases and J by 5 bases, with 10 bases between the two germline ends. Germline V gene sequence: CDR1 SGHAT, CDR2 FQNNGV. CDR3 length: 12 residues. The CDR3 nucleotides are TGTGCCAGCAGTCGGGGACGTGAGACCCAGTACTTC. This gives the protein CASSRGRETQYF.

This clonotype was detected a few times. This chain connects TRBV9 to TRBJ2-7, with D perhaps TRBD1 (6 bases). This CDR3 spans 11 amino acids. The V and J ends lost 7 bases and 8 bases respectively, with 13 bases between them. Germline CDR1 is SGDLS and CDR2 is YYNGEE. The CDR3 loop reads CASGQGQKQYV. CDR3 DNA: TGTGCCAGCGGGCAGGGACAAAAGCAGTACGTC.

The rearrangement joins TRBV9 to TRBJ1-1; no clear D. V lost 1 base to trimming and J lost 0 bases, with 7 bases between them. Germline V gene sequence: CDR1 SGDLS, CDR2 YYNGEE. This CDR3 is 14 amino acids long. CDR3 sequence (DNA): TGTGCCAGCAGCGTATCAGGACTGAACACTGAAGCTTTCTTT. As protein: CASSVSGLNTEAFF.